The clone carrying this T cell receptor beta chain appeared many times. The target antigen is unknown. One entry per CDR3 protein, called by TCRdb with MiXCR from the reads. Of some 110,000 distinct CDR3 sequences detected, around 10% appear once; the ten largest clones hold roughly 29%. CDR1 LNHDA and CDR2 SQIVND come from the germline V gene (reference sequence). This CDR3 contains 16 residues. V shed 3 bases, J shed 4 bases, and the junction held 8 bases outside the gene matches. The data belong to a study of T cell repertoires in cytomegalovirus infection. About the research overall: Public TCR beta signatures were indicative of both CMV infection and a matching HLA type. Study-wide results and caveats: In two of eight donors, the top clonotype was HLA-C-restricted CMV-specific. Of the TCR beta families, the public ones yielded a cumulative frequency that identified carriers of CMV plus the relevant HLA.

This TCR came from a human donor in good health (CMV status not recorded). Some clones in this sample may be carry-over from other donors' samples. Material for sequencing was PBMCs, sequenced either directly or after in vitro stimulation (not recorded which). The chain is built from TRBV19 and TRBJ2-7, with TRBD2 matching over 11 bases. This CDR3 reads CASSIETSGSGYEQYF. The CDR3 nucleotides are TGTGCCAGTAGTATCGAAACTAGCGGGAGTGGTTACGAGCAGTACTTC. The full variable domain, completed using reference TRBV19 and TRBJ2-7, is DGGITQSPKYLFRKEGQNVTLSCEQNLNHDAMYWYRQDPGQGLRLIYYSQIVNDFQKGDIAEGYSVSREKKESFPLTVTSAQKNPTAFYLCASSIETSGSGYEQYFGPGTRLTVT.